This T cell receptor (beta chain) stems from a study of Ad26.COV2.S vaccination and SARS-CoV-2 variants (dated by TCRdb to about 2021). As for the study more broadly: Vaccine-arm donors came from COV1001, a multicentre, randomized, double-blind, placebo-controlled phase I-IIa trial of Ad26.COV2.S in healthy adults. Ad26.COV2.S was administered intramuscularly at a dose of 5x10^10 or 1x10^11 viral particles, either as one shot or as two shots given 56 days apart. TCRbeta repertoire sequencing was used to assess the specificity and breadth of SARS-CoV-2-reactive T cell receptors after Ad26.COV2.S vaccination. The TCR-sequenced set comprised around 30 samples: approximately 19 Ad26.COV2.S vaccine recipients, 5 placebo recipients and 8 SARS-CoV-2 convalescent individuals. Trial participants were randomized into five groups of five: low-dose or high-dose Ad26.COV2.S given once or twice, or placebo on both occasions. Blinding of investigators to trial group allocation was maintained during experiments and outcome assessment.

TCRbeta CDR3 regions were sequenced with the immunoSEQ Assay. After extraction, genomic DNA underwent amplification by bias-controlled multiplex PCR, followed by high-throughput sequencing. As for the original processing: To quantify the absolute abundance of every unique TCRbeta CDR3 region, sequences were collapsed and filtered. T cell fraction was estimated by normalization of TCRbeta template counts to usable DNA, with usable DNA being measured through amplification of reference genes present in all nucleated cells. Repertoire TCRs were annotated as SARS-CoV-2-specific by exact matching of V gene, CDR3 amino acid sequence and J gene to a known reactive TCR set. The reference SARS-CoV-2 TCR set was obtained from MIRA and was filtered for enrichment in COVID-19-positive ImmuneCODE repertoires, whereby public or cross-reactive TCRs were removed. Using the MIRA antigens, annotated TCRs were further analysed by specific ORF or by position within an ORF. Breadth was defined as annotated unique rearrangements over total unique productive rearrangements; depth was the summed frequency of those rearrangements. TCR breadth was compared between groups using two-sided Wilcoxon rank-sum tests. TCRdb provides this immuneACCESS table in a form limited to in-frame rearrangements. Some clones are lacking; in checked studies, under half of them reflect an unresolved V gene, and why the rest are absent is not known. V, J and clone size derive from that table, while D and trimming were established from the DNA sequence. In all, the sample holds about 680,000 clones, and around 90% of those were seen once. The top ten hold roughly 1.5% of the sample.

The investigation overall reported the following: Comparing responses between vaccine doses or regimens was not something the study was powered to do. Ad26.COV2.S recipients had higher spike-specific TCR breadth than placebo recipients (P = 0.0014). It was noted by the authors that total T cell responses may have been underestimated by the TCR breadth and depth analyses. Comparable non-spike TCR breadth was observed between vaccine and placebo recipients, consistent with only spike being contained in the vaccine. Substantial breadth of spike-specific CD8+ and CD4+ T cell responses was reported after vaccination.

The CDR3 runs 17 residues from the cysteine to the phenylalanine. The read is trimmed to its CDR3 DNA, 51 bases read in frame from base 1. The germline V gene (reference sequence) provides CDR1 LGHDT and CDR2 YNNKEL. The junction carries 15 bases between V and J, which are trimmed by 0 bases and 0 bases respectively. Notes on this clone: This clone's antigen is unknown. Per-base quality was not reported, and no clone a single base away is much larger than it.

The sample's treatment or condition, from its label and the paper: some 20 received Ad26.COV2.S at low or high dose, single or two shots; several received placebo; per-sample allocation not given. Repertoires of vaccine and placebo recipients were sequenced from samples collected on day 63 after the first injection. Cohort 1b enrolled 25 to 30 adults aged 18-55 years at a single site in Boston, USA, between 29 July and 7 August 2020. Ad26.COV2.S consisted of a replication-incompetent adenovirus type 26 vector by which a prefusion-stabilized SARS-CoV-2 spike protein from the original Wuhan strain was expressed.

The sequence derives from a person between 18 and 60 years old who received the Ad26.COV2.S COVID-19 vaccine or a placebo. Sequenced here: peripheral blood, sampled in a trial of Ad26.COV2.S vaccine versus placebo. This chain is built from TRBV3-1 (or the pseudogene TRBV3-2) and TRBJ2-7, with no D gene named confidently. In nucleotides, the sequence is TGTGCCAGCAGCCAAGAGGGCGAAAGGAGTTTCTCCTACGAGCAGTACTTC. It translates as CASSQEGERSFSYEQYF.